The 20 T cell receptor beta chains reported below all come from one sample, sequenced in a study of CD4 T cells in relation to SARS-CoV-2 and coronaviruses. Which antigens these TCRs recognize remains unknown. Libraries were prepared by immunoSEQ multiplex PCR; TCRdb keeps only in-frame clonotypes and omits some of them. The sample comprises about 26,000 clones, roughly 76% of which are singletons, and around a sixth rests with the top ten. The unexposed donors gave CD4+ T cells in about 2010-2019, prior to COVID-19. After ten to eleven days of culture, CD4+ T cells were isolated. The specimen was CD4+ T cells from PBMCs, cultured in vitro. The receptors stem from a human donor in good health.

This clone turned up a few times. The gene calls are TRBV5-5 and TRBJ2-7; D remains unclear. CDR1 and CDR2 from the germline V gene are SGHKS and YYEKEE (reference sequence). Trimming removed 5 bases at V and 0 bases at J, with 12 bases between. The CDR3 sequence is 14 residues long. The CDR3 here is CASSIKGASYEQYF. The CDR3 nucleotides read TGTGCCAGCAGTATTAAGGGCGCCTCCTACGAGCAGTACTTC.

The chain couples TRBV4-2 to TRBJ1-6, with a tentative D call TRBD1 (5 bases). Trimming cost V 4 bases and J 5 bases, with 9 bases left between them. Germline CDR1 and CDR2: LGHNA and YNFKEQ. This CDR3 has 14 residues. CDR3 coding DNA: TGTGCCAGCAGCCCGGAGGACAATAATTCACCCCTCCACTTT. It encodes CASSPEDNNSPLHF.

This clone was seen only a few times. The chain links TRBV7-2 to TRBJ1-3; no definite D call. Per germline, CDR1 SGHTA and CDR2 FQGNSA. The length of the CDR3 is 16 residues. Trimming stripped 2 bases from V and 0 bases from J, with 11 bases between. This chain's CDR3 is CASSLSSSSSGNTIYF. CDR3 bases: TGTGCCAGCAGCTTATCATCCTCCAGCTCTGGAAACACCATATATTTT.

The CDR3: CASSPGQFSGNTIYF. DNA of the CDR3: TGTGCCAGTAGTCCGGGGCAGTTCTCTGGAAACACCATATATTTT. This chain links TRBV19 with TRBJ1-3; D might be TRBD1 (5 bases). V lost 5 bases, J lost 0 bases, and 11 bases lay in between. CDR1 is LNHDA and CDR2 is SQIVND in the germline V gene (reference sequence). CDR3 length equals 15 residues.

The rearrangement joins TRBV5-1 to TRBJ2-7, with D possibly TRBD2 on 5 matching bases. V dropped 4 bases and J dropped 6 bases, with 17 bases sitting between them. Germline V CDR1 and CDR2: SGHRS, YFSETQ. The CDR3 has 14 residues. CDR3 in DNA: TGCGCCAGCAGCCCAGGCGAGGGTCTAGGCGAGCAGTACTTC. This sequence encodes CASSPGEGLGEQYF.

The rearrangement joins TRBV27 to TRBJ1-1; 8 positions match TRBD1. The CDR3 totals 18 residues. Trimming at V came to 2 bases and at J to 6 bases, leaving 17 bases not matched to a gene. Germline V CDR1 and CDR2: MNHEY, SMNVEV (reference sequence). CDR3 amino acids: CASSLQEILQGGSAEAFF. CDR3 nucleotides: TGTGCCAGCAGTTTACAAGAAATCCTACAGGGGGGGAGCGCTGAAGCTTTCTTT.

This chain links TRBV2 with TRBJ1-4; no reliable D call. The CDR3 extends over 14 amino acids. Germline CDR1 is SNHLY and CDR2 is FYNNEI. V lost 6 bases and J lost 5, with 13 bases in between. The CDR3 reads CASRIRSSNEKLFF. For the CDR3, the DNA is TGTGCCAGCAGAATTCGGAGTTCGAATGAAAAACTGTTTTTT.

This clone has just one count. The chain links TRBV7-9 to TRBJ1-3; possible D gene TRBD1, 6 bases. CDR1 and CDR2 from the germline V gene are SEHNR and FQNEAQ (reference sequence). The V gene lost 5 bases and the J gene lost 2 bases, with 10 bases spanning the gap. The CDR3 length is 14 residues. CDR3 in amino acids: CASSLQGAGNTIYF. The CDR3 DNA is TGTGCCAGCAGCCTACAGGGAGCTGGAAACACCATATATTTT.

The genes are TRBV6-2 or TRBV6-3 and TRBJ1-4; TRBD1 matches at 10 bases. The CDR3 totals 16 residues. Germline CDR1 reads MNHEY; CDR2 reads SVGEGT. The junction had 3 bases not matched to a gene; V was cut back by 0 bases and J by 5 bases. The CDR3 bases are TGTGCCAGCAGTTACTCTGCGGGACAGGGGAATGAAAAACTGTTTTTT. Residues: CASSYSAGQGNEKLFF.

This chain connects TRBV7-9 to TRBJ2-7, with a weak D call TRBD1 (6 bases). Looked up from germline, CDR1 is SEHNR and CDR2 is FQNEAQ (reference sequence). Trimming cost V 3 bases and J 6 bases, with 18 bases left between them. The CDR3 contains 15 residues. The CDR3 reads CASSFFGQRTFEQYF. For the CDR3, the DNA is TGTGCCAGCAGCTTCTTTGGACAGCGGACCTTCGAGCAGTACTTC. The full variable domain, its missing parts supplied by reference TRBV7-9 and TRBJ2-7, is DTGVSQNPRHKITKRGQNVTFRCDPISEHNRLYWYRQTLGQGPEFLTYFQNEAQLEKSRLLSDRFSAERPKGSFSTLEIQRTEQGDSAMYLCASSFFGQRTFEQYFGPGTRLTVT.

The J gene is TRBJ2-2, the V gene TRBV27, with TRBD2 identical over 8 bases. CDR1 is MNHEY and CDR2 is SMNVEV in the germline V gene (reference sequence). The CDR3 loop spans 15 amino acids. The V and J ends lost 4 bases and 1 base, in that order; junction bases with no gene match: 2. The CDR3 DNA follows: TGTGCCAGCAGTTCGGGACTAGGGAACACCGGGGAGCTGTTTTTT. It specifies CASSSGLGNTGELFF.

This clone was seen a handful of times. This chain joins TRBV2 and TRBJ1-2; D gene ambiguous. CDR1 and CDR2 (germline): SNHLY, FYNNEI. The CDR3 extends over 15 amino acids. The V end was cut by 3 bases, the J end by 3 bases, with 14 bases between. The chain's CDR3 is CASSDPYPLDYGYTF. In DNA, the CDR3 is TGTGCCAGCAGTGATCCTTACCCTCTAGACTATGGCTACACCTTC.

This clone was seen only a few times. The chain couples TRBV7-8 to TRBJ1-2; D gene uncertain. Germline V gives CDR1 SGHVS, CDR2 FQNEAQ. The V and J ends lost 4 bases and 8 bases respectively, with 8 bases between them. The CDR3 contains 11 residues. CDR3 amino acids: CASSSNDGYTF. The CDR3 DNA reads TGTGCCAGCAGCTCCAACGACGGCTACACCTTC.

This chain connects TRBV6-5 to TRBJ1-1, with D unclear. The CDR3 spans 13 residues. Trimming left V 3 bases short and J 5 bases short, with 10 bases between. Germline CDR1 is MNHEY and CDR2 is SVGAGI. The CDR3 sequence: CASSYWKETEAFF. DNA for the CDR3: TGTGCCAGCAGTTATTGGAAAGAGACTGAAGCTTTCTTT.

The rearrangement joins TRBV5-4 to TRBJ1-1; a possible D gene is TRBD1 (5 bases). Trimming took off 1 base at V and 7 bases at J, with 14 bases between the two ends. The CDR3 covers 14 residues. Germline V gene sequence: CDR1 SGHNT, CDR2 YYREEE (reference sequence). The CDR3 loop is CASSLRDRGGEAFF. The CDR3 nucleotides read TGTGCCAGCAGCTTGAGGGACCGGGGCGGTGAAGCTTTCTTT.

The chain joins TRBV6-2 or TRBV6-3 to TRBJ2-7; 7 bases match TRBD2. Losses at the gene ends were 9 bases for V and 6 bases for J; bases not matched to a gene: 14. Per the germline V gene, CDR1 is MNHEY and CDR2 is SVGEGT. The CDR3 is 14 amino acids. The CDR3 spells CASSQRGGLLEQYF. DNA for the CDR3: TGTGCCAGTAGTCAGCGGGGAGGGCTGCTCGAGCAGTACTTC.

The chain has TRBV24-1 and TRBJ2-7; TRBD2 agrees at 9 bases. Germline V gene data show CDR1 as KGHDR and CDR2 as SFDVKD. The CDR3 is made up of 14 amino acids. V dropped 6 bases and J dropped 1; count of bases not matched to a gene: 3. CDR3 amino acids: CATSRLADSYEQYF. The DNA of the CDR3 is TGTGCCACCAGTAGACTAGCGGATTCCTACGAGCAGTACTTC.

The J gene is TRBJ2-1, the V gene TRBV4-1, with TRBD1 as a possible D gene (6 bases). The CDR3 is 16 amino acids. Germline V gives CDR1 MGHRA, CDR2 YSYEKL. Trimming pared 2 bases from V and 2 bases from J, leaving 13 bases between. CDR3 sequence reads: CASSQTGPGAYNEQFF. The CDR3 nucleotides are TGCGCCAGCAGCCAAACAGGGCCCGGGGCCTACAATGAGCAGTTCTTC.

The CDR3 region is CASSPRGQGFNTEAFF. CDR3 nucleotide sequence: TGTGCCAGCTCACCACGTGGCCAGGGGTTCAACACTGAAGCTTTCTTT. The V gene is TRBV18, the J gene TRBJ1-1, with a possible D match to TRBD1 (6 bases). The length of the CDR3 is 16 residues. V was clipped by 1 base and J by 2 bases, with 14 bases between them. Germline CDR1 KGHSH, CDR2 LQKENI. The full variable domain, completed using reference TRBV18 and TRBJ1-1, is NAGVMQNPRHLVRRRGQEARLRCSPMKGHSHVYWYRQLPEEGLKFMVYLQKENIIDESGMPKERFSAEFPKEGPSILRIQQVVRGDSAAYFCASSPRGQGFNTEAFFGQGTRLTVV.

V usage is TRBV19 and J usage is TRBJ1-2; D unclear. CDR1 and CDR2 (germline): LNHDA, SQIVND (reference sequence). V shed 5 bases and J shed 0 bases, with 13 bases lying between them. The CDR3 spans 15 residues. CDR3 coding DNA: TGTGCCAGTAGTGTCGTCACAGCAACTAACTATGGCTACACCTTC. Translating gives CASSVVTATNYGYTF.